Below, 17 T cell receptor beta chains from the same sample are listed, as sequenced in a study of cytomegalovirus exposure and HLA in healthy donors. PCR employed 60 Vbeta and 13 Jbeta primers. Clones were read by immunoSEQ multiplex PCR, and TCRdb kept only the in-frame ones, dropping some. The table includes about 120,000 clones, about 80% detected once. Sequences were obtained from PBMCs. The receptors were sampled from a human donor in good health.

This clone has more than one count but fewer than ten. The CDR3 sequence is CASSVDIGIYNEQFF. In DNA, the CDR3 is TGTGCCAGCAGTGTCGACATTGGCATCTACAATGAGCAGTTCTTC. The V gene is TRBV6-1, the J gene TRBJ2-1, with D hard to call. The CDR3 is 15 amino acids. The germline gives CDR1 MNHNS, CDR2 SASEGT. The V and J ends lost 4 bases and 3 bases respectively, with 13 bases between them.

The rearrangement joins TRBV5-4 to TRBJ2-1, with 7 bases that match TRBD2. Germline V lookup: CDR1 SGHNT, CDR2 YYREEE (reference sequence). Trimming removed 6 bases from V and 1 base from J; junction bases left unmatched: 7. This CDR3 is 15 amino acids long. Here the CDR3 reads CASMGGALSYNEQFF. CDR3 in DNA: TGTGCCAGCATGGGAGGGGCCTTATCCTACAATGAGCAGTTCTTC.

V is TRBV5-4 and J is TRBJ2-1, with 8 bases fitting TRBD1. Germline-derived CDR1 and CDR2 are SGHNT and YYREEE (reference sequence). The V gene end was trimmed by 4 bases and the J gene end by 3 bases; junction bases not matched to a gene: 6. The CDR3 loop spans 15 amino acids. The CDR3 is CASSKQGARYNEQFF. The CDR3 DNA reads TGTGCCAGCAGCAAGCAGGGGGCTCGCTACAATGAGCAGTTCTTC.

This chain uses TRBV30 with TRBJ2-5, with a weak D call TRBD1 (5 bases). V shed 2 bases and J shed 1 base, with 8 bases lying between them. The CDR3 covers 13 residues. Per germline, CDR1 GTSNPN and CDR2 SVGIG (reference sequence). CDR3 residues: CAWSSGFQETQYF. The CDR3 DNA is TGTGCCTGGAGTTCAGGGTTCCAAGAGACCCAGTACTTC. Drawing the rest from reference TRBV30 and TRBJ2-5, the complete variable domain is SQTIHQWPATLVQPVGSPLSLECTVEGTSNPNLYWYRQAAGRGLQLLFYSVGIGQISSEVPQNLSASRPQDRQFILSSKKLLLSDSGFYLCAWSSGFQETQYFGPGTRLLVL.

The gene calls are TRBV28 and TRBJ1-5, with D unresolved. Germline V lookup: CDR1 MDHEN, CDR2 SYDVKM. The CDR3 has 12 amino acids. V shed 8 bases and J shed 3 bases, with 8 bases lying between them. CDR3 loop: CASLQNNQPQHF. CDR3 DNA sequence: TGTGCCAGCTTACAGAACAATCAGCCCCAGCATTTT.

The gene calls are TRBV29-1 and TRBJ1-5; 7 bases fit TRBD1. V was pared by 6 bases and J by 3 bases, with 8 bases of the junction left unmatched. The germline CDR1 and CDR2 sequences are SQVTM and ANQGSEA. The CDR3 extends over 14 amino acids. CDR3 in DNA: TGCAGCGTCGTAGACAGGGCCGACAATCAGCCCCAGCATTTT. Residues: CSVVDRADNQPQHF.

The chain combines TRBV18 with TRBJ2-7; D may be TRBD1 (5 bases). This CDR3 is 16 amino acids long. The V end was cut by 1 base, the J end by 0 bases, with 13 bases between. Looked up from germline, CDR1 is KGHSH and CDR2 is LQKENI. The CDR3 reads CASSPQGPQASYEQYF. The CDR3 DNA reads TGTGCCAGCTCACCACAGGGGCCCCAAGCCTCCTACGAGCAGTACTTC.

The CDR3 spells CASRATGEPHGYTF. The CDR3 region has the DNA TGTGCCAGCAGAGCTACAGGGGAACCTCATGGCTACACCTTC. This sequence joins TRBV6-5 and TRBJ1-2; the match to TRBD1 covers 7 bases. The CDR3 length is 14 residues. Trimming cost V 6 bases and J 6 bases; bases outside gene matches: 10. Germline-derived CDR1 and CDR2 are MNHEY and SVGAGI.

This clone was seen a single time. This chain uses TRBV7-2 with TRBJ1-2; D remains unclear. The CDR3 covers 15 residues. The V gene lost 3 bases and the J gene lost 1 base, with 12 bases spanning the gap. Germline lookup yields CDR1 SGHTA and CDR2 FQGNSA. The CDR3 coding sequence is TGTGCCAGCAGCTTGAGAGGAAGAGGTAACTATGGCTACACCTTC. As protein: CASSLRGRGNYGYTF.

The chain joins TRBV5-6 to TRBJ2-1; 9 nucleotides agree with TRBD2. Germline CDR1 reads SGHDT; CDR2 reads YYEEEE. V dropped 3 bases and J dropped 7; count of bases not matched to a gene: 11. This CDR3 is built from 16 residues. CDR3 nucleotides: TGTGCCAGCAGCTGGGGACTCCCGGGACTAGCAAATGAGCAGTTCTTC. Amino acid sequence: CASSWGLPGLANEQFF.

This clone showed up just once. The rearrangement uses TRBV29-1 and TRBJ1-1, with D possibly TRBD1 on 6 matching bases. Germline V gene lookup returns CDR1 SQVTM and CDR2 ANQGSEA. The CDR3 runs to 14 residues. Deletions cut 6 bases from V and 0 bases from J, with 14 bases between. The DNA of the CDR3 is TGCAGCGTACAGGGTTCGGTGGTGAACACTGAAGCTTTCTTT. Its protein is CSVQGSVVNTEAFF.

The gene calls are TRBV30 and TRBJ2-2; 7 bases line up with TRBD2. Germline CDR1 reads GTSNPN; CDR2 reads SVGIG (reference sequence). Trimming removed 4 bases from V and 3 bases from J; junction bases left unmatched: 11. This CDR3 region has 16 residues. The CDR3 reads CAWKGNIGRDTGELFF. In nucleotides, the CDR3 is TGTGCCTGGAAGGGGAATATTGGGAGGGACACCGGGGAGCTGTTTTTT. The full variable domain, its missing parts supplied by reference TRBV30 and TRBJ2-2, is SQTIHQWPATLVQPVGSPLSLECTVEGTSNPNLYWYRQAAGRGLQLLFYSVGIGQISSEVPQNLSASRPQDRQFILSSKKLLLSDSGFYLCAWKGNIGRDTGELFFGEGSRLTVL.

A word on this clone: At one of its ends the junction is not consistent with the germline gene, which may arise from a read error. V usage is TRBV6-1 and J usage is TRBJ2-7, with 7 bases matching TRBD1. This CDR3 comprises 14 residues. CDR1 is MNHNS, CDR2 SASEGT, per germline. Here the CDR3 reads CASSEAGTDYGQYF. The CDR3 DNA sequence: TGTGCCAGCAGTGAAGCCGGGACAGACTACGGGCAGTACTTC.

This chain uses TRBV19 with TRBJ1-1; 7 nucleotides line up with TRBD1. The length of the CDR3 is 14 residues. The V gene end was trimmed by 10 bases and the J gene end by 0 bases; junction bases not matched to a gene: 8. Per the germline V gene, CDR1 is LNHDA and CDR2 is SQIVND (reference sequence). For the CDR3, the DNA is TGTGCCACCAGGGACAGCGCTTTGAACACTGAAGCTTTCTTT. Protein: CATRDSALNTEAFF.

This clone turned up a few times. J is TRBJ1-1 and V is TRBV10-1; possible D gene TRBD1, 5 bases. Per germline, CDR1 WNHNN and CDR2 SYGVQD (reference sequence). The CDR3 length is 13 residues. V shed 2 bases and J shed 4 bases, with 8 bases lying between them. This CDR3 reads CASSEGGITEAFF. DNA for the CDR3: TGCGCCAGCAGTGAGGGGGGGATCACTGAAGCTTTCTTT.

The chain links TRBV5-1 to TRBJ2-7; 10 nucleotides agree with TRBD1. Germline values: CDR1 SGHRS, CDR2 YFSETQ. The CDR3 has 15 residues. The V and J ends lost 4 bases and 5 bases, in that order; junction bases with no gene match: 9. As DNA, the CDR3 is TGCGCCAGCAGCCCGACAGGGGGCGTAAAGAACGAGCAGTACTTC. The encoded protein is CASSPTGGVKNEQYF.

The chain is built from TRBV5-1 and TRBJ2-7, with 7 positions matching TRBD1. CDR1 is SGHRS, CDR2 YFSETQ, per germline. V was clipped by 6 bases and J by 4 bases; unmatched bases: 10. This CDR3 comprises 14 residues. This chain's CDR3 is CASTMDRTGYEQYF. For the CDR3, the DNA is TGCGCCAGCACCATGGACAGGACGGGTTACGAGCAGTACTTC.